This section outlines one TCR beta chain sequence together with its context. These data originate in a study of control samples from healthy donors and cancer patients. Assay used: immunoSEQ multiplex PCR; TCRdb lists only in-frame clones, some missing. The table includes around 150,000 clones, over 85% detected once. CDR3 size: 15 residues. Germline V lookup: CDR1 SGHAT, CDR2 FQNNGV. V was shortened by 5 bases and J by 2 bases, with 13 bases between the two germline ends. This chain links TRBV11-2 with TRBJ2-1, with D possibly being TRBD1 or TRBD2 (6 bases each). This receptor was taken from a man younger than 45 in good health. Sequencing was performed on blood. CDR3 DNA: TGTGCCAGCAGCATTAGGGGGGACGCCTACAATGAGCAGTTCTTC. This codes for CASSIRGDAYNEQFF.